The 16 T cell receptor beta chains listed next were all sequenced from one sample in a study of T cells in Graves' hyperthyroidism and ophthalmopathy. The CDR3 regions of TCR beta were amplified from RNA transcripts. When the TCR CDR3 underwent first-round RT-PCR, the HTBI primer set was used. One entry per CDR3 protein, called by TCRdb with MiXCR from the multiplex PCR reads. This sample has about 500,000 distinct CDR3 sequences, with over 45% found just once. The sample was peripheral blood or thyroid tissue (not recorded which). Source of these receptors: an adult woman with Graves' disease, either hyperthyroidism or ophthalmopathy (not recorded which).

The chain recombines TRBV15 with TRBJ2-7; perhaps D is TRBD1 or TRBD2 (5 bases each). Per germline, CDR1 LNHNV and CDR2 YYDKDF (reference sequence). CDR3 length equals 15 residues. Trimming removed 5 bases from V and 0 bases from J, with 14 bases in between. CDR3 coding DNA: TGTGCCACCAGCGGGTCTCCAGGGAGCTCCTACGAGCAGTACTTC. As protein: CATSGSPGSSYEQYF.

The V and J genes are TRBV7-9 and TRBJ2-1; D uncertain. Trimming took 1 base from V and 4 from J, leaving 5 bases between them. The germline gives CDR1 SEHNR, CDR2 FQNEAQ (reference sequence). The length of the CDR3 is 13 residues. CDR3 amino acids: CASSLDAYNEQFF. The CDR3 DNA sequence: TGTGCCAGCAGCTTAGACGCGTACAATGAGCAGTTCTTC.

The chain couples TRBV2 to TRBJ2-5; 9 bases agree with TRBD2. This CDR3 contains 15 residues. J was trimmed by 4 bases and V by 6 bases; bases with no gene match: 9. The germline CDR1 and CDR2 sequences are SNHLY and FYNNEI. DNA of the CDR3: TGTGCCAGCAGCGTGTGGGGGCGGGAGGGAGAGACCCAGTACTTC. Protein: CASSVWGREGETQYF. Based on the CDR3 plus reference TRBV2 and TRBJ2-5, the full variable domain is EPEVTQTPSHQVTQMGQEVILRCVPISNHLYFYWYRQILGQKVEFLVSFYNNEISEKSEIFDDQFSVERPDGSNFTLKIRSTKLEDSAMYFCASSVWGREGETQYFGPGTRLLVL.

The V call is TRBV12-3 or TRBV12-4, the J call TRBJ1-4; D call uncertain. This CDR3 region has 13 residues. The V and J ends lost 5 bases and 10 bases respectively, with 14 bases between them. This CDR3 is CASSEYRLRKLFF. For the CDR3, the DNA is TGTGCCAGCAGTGAGTACCGATTGCGAAAACTGTTTTTT.

J is TRBJ2-5 and V is TRBV20-1; TRBD1 matches 7 bases. The CDR3 runs 12 residues. V trimming: 3 bases; J trimming: 2 bases; junction bases outside the gene matches: 0. Germline assignment: CDR1 DFQATT and CDR2 SNEGSKA (reference sequence). In nucleotides, the CDR3 is TGCAGTGCTAGGGGACAGCAAGAGACCCAGTACTTC. The encoded protein is CSARGQQETQYF.

The rearrangement joins TRBV5-6 to TRBJ2-5; 10 positions agree with TRBD1. Germline trimming cut 2 bases from V and 1 base from J; bases unmatched to any gene: 11. This CDR3 is 18 amino acids long. Germline CDR1 is SGHDT and CDR2 is YYEEEE. The CDR3 is CASSLRQGAGRSQETQYF. In DNA, the CDR3 is TGTGCCAGCAGCTTAAGACAGGGGGCGGGACGGAGCCAAGAGACCCAGTACTTC. The full variable domain, completed using reference TRBV5-6 and TRBJ2-5, is DAGVTQSPTHLIKTRGQQVTLRCSPKSGHDTVSWYQQALGQGPQFIFQYYEEEERQRGNFPDRFSGHQFPNYSSELNVNALLLGDSALYLCASSLRQGAGRSQETQYFGPGTRLLVL.

As to this clonotype: One end of the junction is discordant with germline, which a read error may explain. The V gene is TRBV12-3 or TRBV12-4, the J gene TRBJ2-5; the D gene could be TRBD1 or TRBD2 (9 bases each). CDR3 size: 19 residues. In DNA form, the CDR3 reads TGTACCAGCAGAAAAGAGGGACAGGGCCTAGCGGGACTTCAAGAGACCCAGTACTTC. This codes for CTSRKEGQGLAGLQETQYF.

V usage is TRBV19 and J usage is TRBJ1-1; D remains unclear. Germline CDR1 and CDR2: LNHDA and SQIVND (reference sequence). V lost 7 bases, J lost 0 bases, and 6 bases lay in between. This CDR3 is 12 amino acids long. CDR3 coding DNA: TGTGCCAGTAATTACATGAACACTGAAGCTTTCTTT. This sequence encodes CASNYMNTEAFF. Looking up the rest from reference TRBV19 and TRBJ1-1 gives the full variable domain: DGGITQSPKYLFRKEGQNVTLSCEQNLNHDAMYWYRQDPGQGLRLIYYSQIVNDFQKGDIAEGYSVSREKKESFPLTVTSAQKNPTAFYLCASNYMNTEAFFGQGTRLTVV.

This clonotype was found many times. V usage is TRBV29-1 and J usage is TRBJ1-2; D possibly corresponds to TRBD1 (5 bases). Between the trimmed V and J ends, which lost 7 bases and 0 bases, there was a span of 24 bases. From germline, CDR1 is SQVTM and CDR2 ANQGSEA. The CDR3 extends over 17 amino acids. CDR3 sequence (DNA): TGCAGCGCAAACTCCGGGGACCGAAACCCTACTAACTATGGCTACACCTTC. As protein: CSANSGDRNPTNYGYTF.

The CDR3 sequence: CSARDSQNSGVGYGYTF. The DNA for the CDR3 is TGCAGTGCTAGAGATTCGCAAAACTCGGGAGTGGGCTATGGCTACACCTTC. V and J are TRBV20-1 and TRBJ1-2; no clear D. CDR1 is DFQATT and CDR2 is SNEGSKA in the germline V gene (reference sequence). Trimming removed 0 bases at V and 4 bases at J, with 21 bases between. This CDR3 spans 17 amino acids.

V and J are TRBV2 and TRBJ1-5; 7 bases are shared with TRBD1. CDR1 is SNHLY, CDR2 FYNNEI, per germline. V lost 6 bases, J lost 7 bases, and 6 bases stayed unmatched. The CDR3 runs to 13 residues. This CDR3 is CASRRGLGQPQHF. Written as DNA, the CDR3 is TGTGCCAGCAGGAGGGGGCTGGGCCAGCCCCAGCATTTT. The full variable domain, in which reference TRBV2 and TRBJ1-5 provide the parts outside the CDR3, is EPEVTQTPSHQVTQMGQEVILRCVPISNHLYFYWYRQILGQKVEFLVSFYNNEISEKSEIFDDQFSVERPDGSNFTLKIRSTKLEDSAMYFCASRRGLGQPQHFGDGTRLSIL.

This clonotype was seen a handful of times. The chain is built from TRBV7-8 and TRBJ1-1; D is possibly TRBD1 (6 bases). The J call is uncertain, as TRBJ2-3 better fits the DNA end. Germline CDR1 SGHVS, CDR2 FQNEAQ. The CDR3 contains 13 residues. CDR3 bases: TGTGCCAGCAGCTTAGTGGGGGCCGATACGCAGTATTTT. Translating it yields CASSLVGADTQYF.

The chain couples TRBV7-6 to TRBJ1-2; D ambiguous. Germline V gene sequence: CDR1 SGHVS, CDR2 FNYEAQ. CDR3 length: 15 residues. Trimming pared 0 bases from V and 3 bases from J, leaving 11 bases between. The CDR3 sequence: CASSLAPEPDYGYTF. CDR3 coding DNA: TGTGCCAGCAGCTTAGCCCCGGAACCCGACTATGGCTACACCTTC.

The chain couples TRBV30 to TRBJ2-3, with unresolved D. Germline V gives CDR1 GTSNPN, CDR2 SVGIG (reference sequence). V was cut by 0 bases and J by 5 bases, with 12 bases left in between. This CDR3 comprises 14 residues. DNA for the CDR3: TGTGCCTGGAGTGTTAACGGGTTCGGAGATACGCAGTATTTT. Residues: CAWSVNGFGDTQYF.

This clonotype occurred many times. The rearrangement links TRBV2 to TRBJ1-1; D gene uncertain. The germline V gene encodes CDR1 SNHLY and CDR2 FYNNEI. The CDR3 has 15 amino acids. Between the trimmed V and J ends, which lost 1 base and 5 bases, there was a span of 14 bases. As DNA, the CDR3 is TGTGCCAGCAGTGAAGAAAGGACCTTTCGGACTGAAGCTTTCTTT. As protein: CASSEERTFRTEAFF.

The V call is TRBV5-1, the J call TRBJ1-2, with TRBD1 identical over 8 bases. The V gene's germline CDR1 is SGHRS and CDR2 YFSETQ. CDR3 length: 16 residues. The junction had 8 bases not matched to a gene; V was cut back by 4 bases and J by 0 bases. The CDR3 bases are TGCGCCAGCAGCGTAGCCGGGACAGGAGCTAACTATGGCTACACCTTC. It specifies CASSVAGTGANYGYTF.